This T cell receptor (beta chain) was captured by sequencing in a study of T cell responses to AZD1222 COVID-19 vaccine (dated by TCRdb to about 2021). In the study overall: AZD1222 recipients with second doses at about 4 weeks or about 12 weeks were pooled, because spike-specific TCR depth and breadth did not differ between schedules. TCR sequencing covered 230 to 250 trial participants: 200 to 210 given two doses of AZD1222 and some 25 given two doses of MenACWY control vaccine. Trial participants were enrolled into age subgroups of 18-55, 56-69 and 70-plus years, which contained around 150, 29 and 61 TCR-sequenced participants, respectively. General conclusions and limits of the study: Vaccine-associated CD4 TCRs spanned the whole spike protein, with dominant responses in regions 160-218 and 743-854. The 56-69-year group was small, and its depth increase did not reach significance, likely because of low power. Participants were mostly white British and included more females than males, and it was suggested by the authors that clonal diversity may have been underestimated. After two AZD1222 doses, spike-specific TCR breadth and depth were significantly higher than at day 0 and than in MenACWY recipients. Because no day 14 peak-response samples were available, the repertoires could be characterized only after the peak T cell response. Conclusions about previously exposed vaccinees are limited because only a handful of AZD1222 recipients were SARS-CoV-2 seropositive at baseline. Reportedly, close to half of the unique spike-specific TCRs recognized epitopes lying outside the regions that are mutated in the B.1.351 and B.1.1.7 variants.

The CDR3 regions of human TCRbeta chains were subjected to immunosequencing. The original methods were these. TCRs in the repertoires were compared against a reference library of SARS-CoV-2-specific TCRs that had been generated with the MIRA antigen-specificity platform. Breadth was defined as the fraction of unique TCRs that were SARS-CoV-2-associated. Depth was defined as the fraction of total T cells that were SARS-CoV-2-associated. Using the MIRA data, every spike-specific TCR was mapped to the spike region that the TCR reacted to and assigned to either a CD4 or a CD8 class. Log10-transformed breadth and depth values were compared by one-way ANOVA with Sidak's multiple comparisons tests. The table was pulled from immuneACCESS by TCRdb, which kept in-frame rearrangements only. Such tables lose some clones; where checked, under half of the loss comes from unresolved V genes, and the rest has no known cause. The V and J calls and clone size are taken from that table; D and trimming were inferred from the DNA. The sample table holds 180,000 or so clones, of which more than 90% were seen once. The leading ten clones occupy about 3% of the sample.

The label giving this sample's time point can be read as: baseline before first vaccination. Samples from vaccinated people were obtained from the UK trials COV001 and COV002, which included a single-blind randomized controlled phase 2/3 trial of AZD1222 (ChAdOx1 nCoV-19) in healthy adults. Trial participant PBMC samples were collected at day 0 and day 28 after the second dose for TCRbeta chain sequencing. Taken from cysteine to phenylalanine, the CDR3 has 17 residues. Only the CDR3 region is kept as DNA, spanning 51 bases read in frame from base 1. The germline V gene gives CDR1 as SGHAT and CDR2 as FQNNGV. V is pared back by 6 bases and J by 0 bases, with 17 bases lying between the germline termini. With regard to this clone: Its antigen has not been determined. The sample holds no much larger clone one base away, and base qualities are not on file.

The sequenced sample was peripheral blood, obtained on day 0 of AZD1222 vaccination. The TCR originated in an adult in good health. The V gene is TRBV11-2 and the J gene is TRBJ2-2; no D gene can be assigned with confidence. The CDR3 corresponds to CASSHSPGHANTGELFF. Read as DNA, the sequence is TGTGCCAGCAGTCACTCCCCCGGTCACGCGAACACCGGGGAGCTGTTTTTT. The CDR3 plus the reference TRBV11-2 and TRBJ2-2 genes for the other parts give the full variable domain: EAGVAQSPRYKIIEKRQSVAFWCNPISGHATLYWYQQILGQGPKLLIQFQNNGVVDDSQLPKDRFSAERLKGVDSTLKIQPAKLEDSAVYLCASSHSPGHANTGELFFGEGSRLTVL.